The source of this TCR beta chain is a study of identical twins. From the 5' RACE reads, TCRdb called clonotypes with MiXCR, one entry per CDR3 protein. This sample yields roughly 540,000 distinct CDR3 sequences, of which about 20% are seen a single time; about 0.91% belongs to the top ten. Separately, the same data were catalogued under a study of T cells expressing NK-cell markers.

The sequence came from a woman under 30 in good health. The sample comprised CD4+ T cells sorted from blood.

The CDR3 region has the DNA TGCAGCCAGCTAAGGGGGTACAATGAGCAGTTCTTC. Translation: CSQLRGYNEQFF. J is TRBJ2-1 and V is TRBV20-1; TRBD1 might be the D (6 bases). Germline V gives CDR1 DFQATT, CDR2 SNEGSKA (reference sequence). The CDR3 totals 12 residues.